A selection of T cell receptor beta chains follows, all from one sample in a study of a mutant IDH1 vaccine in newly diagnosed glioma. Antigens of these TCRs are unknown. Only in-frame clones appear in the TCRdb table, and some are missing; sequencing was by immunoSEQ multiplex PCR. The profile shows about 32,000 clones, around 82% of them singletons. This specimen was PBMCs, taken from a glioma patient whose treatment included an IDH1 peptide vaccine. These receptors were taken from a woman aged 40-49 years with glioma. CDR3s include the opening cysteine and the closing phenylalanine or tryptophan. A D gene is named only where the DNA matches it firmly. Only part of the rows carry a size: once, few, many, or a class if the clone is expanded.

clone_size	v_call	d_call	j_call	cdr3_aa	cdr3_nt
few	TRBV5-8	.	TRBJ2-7	CASSLIWAPYEQYF	TGTGCCAGCAGCTTGATTTGGGCCCCCTACGAGCAGTACTTC
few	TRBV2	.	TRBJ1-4	CASRDYGTAGDEKLFF	TGTGCCAGCAGGGACTACGGGACCGCGGGAGATGAAAAACTGTTTTTT
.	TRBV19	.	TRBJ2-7	CASSRTGSGSYEQYF	TGTGCCAGTAGTAGAACAGGGTCGGGCTCCTACGAGCAGTACTTC
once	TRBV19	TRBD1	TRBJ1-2	CAAALRGQFYGGYTF	TGTGCCGCAGCCCTCCGGGGACAGTTCTATGGAGGCTACACCTTC
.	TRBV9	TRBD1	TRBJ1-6	CASSVGDRASPLHF	TGTGCCAGCAGCGTTGGGGACAGGGCTTCACCCCTCCACTTT
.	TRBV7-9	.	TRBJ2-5	CASRPRPMDLTIRETQYF	TGTGCCAGCAGACCCCGCCCCATGGATCTGACTATTCGGGAGACCCAGTACTTC
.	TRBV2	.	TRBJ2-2	CASSARFVRELFF	TGTGCCAGCAGTGCCCGGTTTGTCCGGGAGCTGTTTTTT
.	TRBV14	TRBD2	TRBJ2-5	CASSQDPSGGPRGTQYF	TGTGCCAGCAGCCAAGATCCTAGCGGGGGGCCCCGGGGGACCCAGTACTTC
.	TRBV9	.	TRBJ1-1	CASSIRGLGTEAFF	TGTGCCAGCAGTATCAGGGGCCTGGGGACTGAAGCTTTCTTT
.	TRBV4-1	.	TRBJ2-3	CASSQLDRWGDTDTQYF	TGCGCCAGCAGCCAACTGGACCGTTGGGGAGACACAGATACGCAGTATTTT
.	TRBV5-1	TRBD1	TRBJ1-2	CASSTEGAQIHGYTF	TGCGCCAGCAGCACCGAGGGGGCGCAGATTCATGGCTACACCTTC
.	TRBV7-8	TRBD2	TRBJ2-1	CASQVTSGVLNEQFF	TGTGCCAGTCAAGTCACTAGCGGGGTTTTGAATGAGCAGTTCTTC
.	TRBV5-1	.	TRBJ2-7	CASSLEGGRSYEQYF	TGCGCCAGCAGCTTGGAGGGGGGCCGCTCCTACGAGCAGTACTTC
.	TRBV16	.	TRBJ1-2	CASSHGWDGYTF	TGTGCCAGCAGCCATGGTTGGGATGGCTACACCTTC
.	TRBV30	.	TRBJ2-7	CAWSVGTGSYEQYF	TGTGCCTGGAGTGTCGGGACGGGCTCCTACGAGCAGTACTTC
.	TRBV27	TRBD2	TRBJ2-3	CASSPLTSEGTDTQYF	TGTGCCAGCAGTCCCCTGACTAGCGAAGGCACAGATACGCAGTATTTT
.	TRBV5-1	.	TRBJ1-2	CASSLRAGQAGGYTF	TGCGCCAGCAGCTTGAGGGCAGGGCAAGCGGGTGGCTACACCTTC
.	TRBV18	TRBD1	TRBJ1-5	CASSPRTGAIGNQPQHF	TGTGCCAGCTCACCCCGGACAGGGGCCATAGGCAATCAGCCCCAGCATTTT
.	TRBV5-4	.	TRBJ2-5	CASSLGRQETQYF	TGTGCCAGCAGCTTGGGCAGACAAGAGACCCAGTACTTC
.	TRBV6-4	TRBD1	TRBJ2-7	CASSSRDRAWIREQYF	TGTGCCAGCAGTTCCCGGGACAGGGCGTGGATTAGAGAGCAGTACTTC
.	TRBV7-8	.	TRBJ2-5	CASSSLEATQYF	TGTGCCAGCAGCTCCCTTGAGGCGACCCAGTACTTC
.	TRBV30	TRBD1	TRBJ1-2	CAWSPDRGRGGYTF	TGTGCCTGGAGTCCTGACAGGGGGCGCGGTGGCTACACCTTC
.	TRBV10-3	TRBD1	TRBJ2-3	CAISGTGSDTQYF	TGTGCCATCAGTGGGACAGGGTCAGATACGCAGTATTTT
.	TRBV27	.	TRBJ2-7	CASSVDRKRYEQYF	TGTGCCAGCAGTGTCGACAGAAAGCGCTACGAGCAGTACTTC
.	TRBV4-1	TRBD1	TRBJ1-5	CASSQGDRENQPQHF	TGCGCCAGCAGCCAAGGGGACAGGGAAAATCAGCCCCAGCATTTT
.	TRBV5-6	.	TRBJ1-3	CASSLTGFSGNTIYF	TGTGCCAGCAGCTTAACAGGGTTCTCTGGAAACACCATATATTTT
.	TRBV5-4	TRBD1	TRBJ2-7	CASSFDREYEQYF	TGTGCCAGCAGCTTCGACAGGGAATACGAGCAGTACTTC
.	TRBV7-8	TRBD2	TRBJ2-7	CASSSWEGGRATYEQYF	TGTGCCAGCAGCTCATGGGAGGGAGGGAGGGCCACCTACGAGCAGTACTTC